There are a few counts of the clone carrying this T cell receptor (beta chain). This record comes from a study of cytomegalovirus exposure and HLA in healthy donors. With 60 Vbeta and 13 Jbeta primers, the PCR was carried out. Assay: immunoSEQ multiplex PCR; the TCRdb copy retains only in-frame clones and omits some. The repertoire has 100,000 to 150,000 clones, more than 75% of them found once; the top ten carry around 0.99%. V was pared by 6 bases and J by 2 bases, with 13 bases between. CDR1 ENHRY and CDR2 SYGVKD come from the germline V gene. The CDR3 loop spans 14 amino acids. The V and J genes are TRBV10-3 and TRBJ1-2, with D maybe TRBD1 (5 bases). The origin of this receptor is a male donor in good health and CMV-seronegative. The specimen was PBMCs. The CDR3 is CAIRLGTENYGYTF. The CDR3 DNA is TGTGCCATCAGACTCGGGACTGAGAACTATGGCTACACCTTC.